This T cell receptor beta chain is from a study of T cell repertoires in cytomegalovirus infection. Whole-study results and caveats: Based on cumulative public TCR beta family frequency, carriers of CMV plus the relevant HLA were identified.

Per germline, CDR1 SGHTA and CDR2 FQGNSA. The CDR3 length is 15 residues. V lost 5 bases to trimming and J lost 0 bases; unmatched junction nucleotides: 2. TCRdb passed the reads through MiXCR, listing each CDR3 protein once. The table records 450,000 to 650,000 distinct CDR3 sequences, more than 20% of them present only once. This clonotype has a handful of counts. Its antigen is not identified. The gene calls are TRBV7-2 and TRBJ1-1, with 11 bases fitting TRBD1. This receptor was taken from a human donor in good health (CMV status not recorded). Some clones in this sample may be carry-over from other donors' samples. The sample comprised PBMCs. CDR3 bases: TGTGCCAGCAGCCGGGACAGGGGGGTGAACACTGAAGCTTTCTTT. Translating it yields CASSRDRGVNTEAFF.